Ten or more counts support the clone carrying this T cell receptor beta chain. The junction departs from germline at one end; a sequencing error may be responsible. This specimen comes from a study of T cell repertoires in cytomegalovirus infection. TCRdb reprocessed the reads via MiXCR and lists one record per CDR3 protein. Here the sample spans roughly 230,000 distinct CDR3 sequences, approximately 7% being singletons. Germline V gene data show CDR1 as LGHNT and CDR2 as FRNRAP. The CDR3 covers 12 residues. The chain joins TRBV12-5 to TRBJ1-2; 7 bases agree with TRBD1. The sample comprised PBMCs. This TCR was recovered from a human donor in good health (CMV status not recorded). Some clones in this sample may be carry-over from other donors' samples. The CDR3 spells CASGSSDRPFFF. CDR3 sequence (DNA): TGTGCTAGTGGTTCCTCGGACAGGCCTTTCTTCTTC.